This T cell receptor (beta chain) was captured by sequencing in a study of CD8+ T cells in alopecia areata. Looking at the study overall: Donors of skin were C3H/HeJ mice aged roughly 6-12 months with spontaneous alopecia, and recipients were roughly 7-10-week-old female C3H/HeJ mice. The study's findings and limits: With patients, TCR sharing proved less clear than in mice, a difference possibly related to HLA. In lesional scalp, particularly from alopecia totalis/universalis, clonality was higher than in normal scalp.

In the case of this clone: Antigen: not known. Gene labels here are mouse ones. The CDR3 goes on 4 residues after the read ends, and that part is filled in from the germline J gene.

Following RNA extraction, reverse transcription yielded cDNA that acted as the sequencing template. Assay used: immunoSEQ multiplex PCR; TCRdb lists only in-frame clones, some missing. The record shows about 270,000 clones for this sample, with no singletons present. The germline CDR1 and CDR2 sequences are NSQYPW and LRSPGD (reference sequence). This CDR3 comprises 15 residues. CD4, CD8alpha, NKG2D, NKG2ACE and other markers were used to sort pooled cutaneous lymph node cells. Sequencing was performed on CD4+ T cells sorted from a lymph node. The receptor was derived from a C3H/HeJ mouse with alopecia areata. Mouse MHC haplotype: H2-k. The chain uses TRBV1 and TRBJ2-1; 9 nucleotides align to TRBD1. CDR3: CTCSGARDRAAEQFF. The sequenced part of the CDR3 DNA is TGCACCTGCAGTGGGGCCCGGGACAGGGCCGCT.